The 6 T cell receptor beta chains reported below all come from one sample, sequenced in a study of T cells in Graves' hyperthyroidism and ophthalmopathy. TCR beta CDR3 regions were amplified from RNA. Primed by the HTBI set, a first-round RT-PCR was run on the TCR CDR3. Using its own MiXCR run on the multiplex PCR reads, TCRdb lists one record per CDR3 protein. The sample carries around 300,000 distinct CDR3 sequences, 13% recorded once. The sample comprised blood. The receptors stem from a woman between 25 and 40 years old with Graves' hyperthyroidism that later progressed to Graves' ophthalmopathy.

The V call is TRBV28, the J call TRBJ2-4; the D gene is possibly TRBD2 (7 bases). The CDR3 has 16 residues. The V end was cut by 6 bases, the J end by 3 bases, with 18 bases between. Germline assignment: CDR1 MDHEN and CDR2 SYDVKM. The CDR3 nucleotides are TGTGCCAGCAGCCCCGCGGGGGCGGGGATCAAAAACATTCAGTACTTC. Amino acid sequence: CASSPAGAGIKNIQYF.

Points on this clonotype: The conserved closing phenylalanine or tryptophan is absent in this CDR3, likely reflecting a read error. This chain uses TRBV11-2 with TRBJ1-1, with 8 bases lining up with TRBD1. Germline CDR1 is SGHAT and CDR2 is FQNNGV. The CDR3 contains 17 residues. V gave up 4 bases and J gave up 1 base; unmatched junction bases: 11. CDR3: CASSYRQGTTTNTEAFL. The DNA of the CDR3 is TGTGCCAGCAGCTACCGACAGGGGACCACGACGAACACTGAAGCTTTCCTT.

This clonotype was seen repeatedly, ten times or more. This chain links TRBV27 with TRBJ2-7; 9 bases are shared with TRBD2. CDR3 size: 15 residues. Germline assignment: CDR1 MNHEY and CDR2 SMNVEV (reference sequence). Unmatched junction bases numbered 9, after V lost 4 bases and J lost 5 bases. DNA for the CDR3: TGTGCCAGCAGTTCCCGACTAGCGGCACAGGACGAGCAGTACTTC. Amino acids: CASSSRLAAQDEQYF.

The rearrangement joins TRBV6-1 to TRBJ2-2; D not resolved. The germline V and J ends were trimmed by 6 bases and 0 bases, with 14 bases remaining between them. Germline CDR1 is MNHNS and CDR2 is SASEGT. The CDR3 runs 16 residues. CDR3 DNA: TGTGCCAGCAGAAACCGGAAGAGTGCGAACACCGGGGAGCTGTTTTTT. It yields the protein CASRNRKSANTGELFF.

In its sample, this clonotype was seen many times. The chain joins TRBV27 to TRBJ2-7; 8 nucleotides line up with TRBD2. Unmatched junction bases numbered 11, after V lost 6 bases and J lost 1 base. This CDR3 contains 16 residues. CDR1 and CDR2 (germline): MNHEY, SMNVEV (reference sequence). CDR3 sequence: CASSGTPSGWSYEQYF. The DNA of the CDR3 is TGTGCCAGCAGCGGAACACCTAGCGGGTGGTCCTACGAGCAGTACTTC.

The rearrangement links TRBV4-1 to TRBJ2-7; possibly TRBD1 for D (5 bases). The CDR3 is made up of 14 amino acids. Trimming removed 3 bases from V and 6 bases from J, with 15 bases in between. Germline CDR1 reads MGHRA; CDR2 reads YSYEKL. DNA for the CDR3: TGCGCCAGCAGCCAGGCCTTCAGGGTCGGCGAGCAGTACTTC. It yields the protein CASSQAFRVGEQYF.